A single TCR beta chain is shown here with its context. This sample stems from a study of T cell responses to AZD1222 COVID-19 vaccine. This table comes from immunoSEQ multiplex PCR, and its TCRdb copy is limited to in-frame clones, with some not included. The sample shows about 130,000 clones, 85% to 95% of them seen only once. CDR1 and CDR2 from the germline V gene are SGHDT and YYEEEE. The CDR3 totals 14 residues. Trimming stripped 1 base from V and 10 bases from J, with 14 bases between. This sequence originates from an adult in good health. The chain uses TRBV5-6 and TRBJ1-4; D is perhaps TRBD1 (5 bases). Specimen: peripheral blood, collected on day 0 of AZD1222 vaccination. The CDR3 reads CASSLSDLQGKLFF. DNA for the CDR3: TGTGCCAGCAGCTTGTCGGACCTTCAGGGAAAACTGTTTTTT.